Listed below are T cell receptor beta chains from one sample, sequenced in a study of Graves' ophthalmopathy and Graves' hyperthyroidism. TCRdb fed the multiplex PCR reads into MiXCR, producing one record per CDR3 protein. Of hundreds of thousands of distinct CDR3 sequences in the sample, 20% to 25% were seen once. Input material: peripheral blood. Receptors were obtained from a woman between 18 and 30 years old with stable Graves' hyperthyroidism. Each CDR3 is given with its conserved first and last residue. A D gene is named only where the DNA matches it firmly. Only part of the rows carry a size: once, few, many, or a class if the clone is expanded.

V,D,J,size,DNA,CDR3
TRBV7-9,.,TRBJ1-6,many,TGTGCCAGCAGCTTAGTGGACATCTATAATTCACCCCTCCACTTT,CASSLVDIYNSPLHF
TRBV6-1,.,TRBJ2-7,.,TGTGCCAGCAGGACAATGAGCGGGTTTCGCTTCATTGAGCAGTACTTC,CASRTMSGFRFIEQYF
TRBV7-9,.,TRBJ2-7,.,TGTGCCAGCAGCTTACATGGTCAGGGGTACGAGCAGTACTTC,CASSLHGQGYEQYF
TRBV18,.,TRBJ2-7,few,TGTGCCAGCCAGGCGGGCGGGACTTACGAGCAGTACTTC,CASQAGGTYEQYF
TRBV28,TRBD2,TRBJ2-4,many,TGTGCCACCTTTTCCGGGGGGTTAGCCAAAAACATTCAGTACTTC,CATFSGGLAKNIQYF
TRBV20-1,.,TRBJ2-5,.,TGCAGTGCCTTGCCTCATCAAGAGACCCAGTACTTC,CSALPHQETQYF
TRBV7-2,.,TRBJ2-7,many,TGTGCCAGCAGCCTCGGGATCTTGTGGGAGCAGTACTTC,CASSLGILWEQYF
TRBV6-1,TRBD2,TRBJ2-7,few,TGTGCCAGCCGGGGGGGTTTTCGTTACGAGCAGTACTTC,CASRGGFRYEQYF
TRBV5-1,TRBD1,TRBJ2-4,few,TGCGCCAGCAGCCCGGGACAGTCAAACATTAAGTACTTC,CASSPGQSNIKYF
TRBV12-3/TRBV12-4,TRBD1,TRBJ1-1,many,TGTGCCACACAGGGGGATGGCACTGAAGCTTTCTTT,CATQGDGTEAFF
TRBV5-1,TRBD1,TRBJ1-2,many,TGCGCCAGCAGCTCCTGGACAGGGATTAACTATGGCTACACCTTC,CASSSWTGINYGYTF
TRBV11-2,.,TRBJ1-1,few,TGTGCCAGCAGCCCCCCGGGGGGGCGAGGATACACTGAAGCTTTCTTT,CASSPPGGRGYTEAFF
TRBV6-1,.,TRBJ1-5,many,TGTGCCAGCAGCTTTAAGGGGGGATCCCATCAGCCCCAGCATTTT,CASSFKGGSHQPQHF
TRBV4-2,.,TRBJ2-7,many,TGTGCCAGCAGCCAAGGATACTACGAGCAGTACTTC,CASSQGYYEQYF
TRBV7-9,.,TRBJ1-6,many,TGTGCCAGCGACCTAGGGGGAAATTCACCCCTCCACTTT,CASDLGGNSPLHF
TRBV7-9,TRBD1,TRBJ1-1,.,TGTGCCAGCAGCTTAGAGACAGGGGGCACTGAAGCTTTCTTT,CASSLETGGTEAFF
TRBV28,TRBD1,TRBJ2-4,few,TGTGCCAGCAGGGGCTCAACAGGGGACAAAAACATTCAGTACTTC,CASRGSTGDKNIQYF
TRBV20-1,.,TRBJ2-4,many,TGCAGTGCCCGAGGGGGGACGAACATTCAGTACTTC,CSARGGTNIQYF
TRBV7-2,TRBD1,TRBJ2-5,few,TGTGCCAGCAGCTTTGGACAGGACAAAGAGACCCAGTACTTC,CASSFGQDKETQYF
TRBV12-3/TRBV12-4,.,TRBJ2-2,many,TGTGCCAGCAGTCCCGTCGGGGGGGAGCTGTTTTTT,CASSPVGGELFF
TRBV4-1,TRBD2,TRBJ2-7,few,TGCGCCAGCAGCCAAGCTCCCGGGGCGGGAGTTGGGTACGAGCAGTACTTC,CASSQAPGAGVGYEQYF